This T cell receptor (beta chain) was sequenced for a study of shared clonotypes between healthy human individuals. Study-wide results and limits: Clonotypes that were shared across a handful of donors made up around 5% of naive CD4 clonotypes.

Clones were read by immunoSEQ multiplex PCR, and TCRdb kept only the in-frame ones, dropping some. The table shows about 1.1 million clones, with 70% to 80% occurring only once. Turning to this clone: Its target is unknown. Other DNA sequences of this sample code for an identical CDR3.

This CDR3 region has 12 residues. CDR1 and CDR2 (germline): GTSNPN, SVGIG (reference sequence). V gave up 3 bases and J gave up 4 bases, with 7 bases separating them. This sequence joins TRBV30 and TRBJ1-5; D is uncertain. This TCR was recovered from a man aged 18 to 35 in good health. Some clones in this sample may be carry-over from other donors' samples. The sequenced sample consisted of memory CD4+ T cells from PBMCs. Specified subset: CD45RA-negative fraction. The CDR3 spells CAWRTGNQPQHF. In nucleotides, the CDR3 is TGTGCCTGGAGGACCGGGAATCAGCCCCAGCATTTT.